This T cell receptor (beta chain) was sequenced for a study of beta chain features in type 1 diabetes. Study in general: Comparable age, gender and cell yields were observed in patients relative to healthy donors.

Isolation of CD4+ naive, central memory, regulatory and stem cell-like memory cells was achieved by sorting via CD45RO/CCR7/CD25/CD127/CD95/CD27. The entirety of the isolated RNA underwent reverse transcription, so expressed TCRB transcripts were sequenced. Clones were read by immunoSEQ multiplex PCR, and TCRdb kept only the in-frame ones, dropping some. This sample has 600,000 or so clones; 9.5% to 15% occur once, and the top ten carry around 0.12%. With 5 bases clipped from V and 4 bases from J, the junction kept 4 bases outside the gene matches. CDR3 length: 13 amino acids. Germline V gene lookup returns CDR1 MNHEY and CDR2 SVGAGI. Notes on this clone: Its antigen is currently unknown.

Study results and limitations: In all four CD4+ subsets, TCRB CDR3 length was significantly, moderately reduced in type 1 diabetes. Junctions at VDJ sites from type 1 diabetes patients had fewer insertions and more deletions. The naive, central memory and Treg TCRB repertoires of patients appeared to be more similar to one another than those of healthy donors.

This sequence originates from a man aged 30 to 39 with type 1 diabetes. The sequenced sample was naive CD4+ T cells from blood. This chain links TRBV6-5 with TRBJ1-2, with TRBD1 matching 7 bases. DNA of the CDR3: TGTGCCAGCAGTGGACGACAGGGCTATGGCTACACCTTC. This sequence encodes CASSGRQGYGYTF.